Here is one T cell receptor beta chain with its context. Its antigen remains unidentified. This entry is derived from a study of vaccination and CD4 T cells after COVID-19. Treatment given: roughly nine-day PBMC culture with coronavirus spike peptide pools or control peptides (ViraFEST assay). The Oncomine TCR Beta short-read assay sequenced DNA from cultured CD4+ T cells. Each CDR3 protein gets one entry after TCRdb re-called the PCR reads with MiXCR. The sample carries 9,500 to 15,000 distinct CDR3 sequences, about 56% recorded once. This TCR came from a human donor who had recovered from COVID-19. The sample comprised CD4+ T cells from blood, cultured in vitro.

CDR3 sequence: CASSRGLAGGYTGELFF. The CDR3 DNA follows: TGTGCCAGCAGTAGGGGACTAGCGGGGGGATACACCGGGGAGCTGTTTTTT. The chain links TRBV6-2 or TRBV6-3 to TRBJ2-2; 15 positions match TRBD2. The junction had 4 bases not matched to a gene; V was cut back by 5 bases and J by 3 bases. Per germline, CDR1 MNHEY and CDR2 SVGEGT. The CDR3 length is 17 residues.